This T cell receptor (beta chain) was identified during a study of CD8 T cells in ankylosing spondylitis. Study outcomes and limitations: There was a TCR beta motif, made of several highly homologous variants, that appeared characteristic of ankylosing spondylitis blood.

Details on this clonotype: Its antigen is unidentified.

TCRdb reprocessed the 5' RACE reads via MiXCR and lists one record per CDR3 protein. The table has some 840,000 distinct CDR3 sequences, approximately 10% seen once; the top ten hold under 0.6%. Specimen: blood, either unsorted or a sorted T cell fraction (not recorded which). The clonotype was recovered from a male donor with ankylosing spondylitis.

The DNA of the CDR3 is TGCAGTGCTGAAGGACAGGGGTATGCCCTTGCCAAAAACATTCAGTACTTC. It is translated as CSAEGQGYALAKNIQYF. The chain couples TRBV20-1 to TRBJ2-4, with 9 bases that match TRBD1. The J segment lost 1 base and the V segment lost 5 bases, leaving 12 bases of the junction unmatched. CDR1 and CDR2 (germline): DFQATT, SNEGSKA (reference sequence). The CDR3 runs to 17 residues.